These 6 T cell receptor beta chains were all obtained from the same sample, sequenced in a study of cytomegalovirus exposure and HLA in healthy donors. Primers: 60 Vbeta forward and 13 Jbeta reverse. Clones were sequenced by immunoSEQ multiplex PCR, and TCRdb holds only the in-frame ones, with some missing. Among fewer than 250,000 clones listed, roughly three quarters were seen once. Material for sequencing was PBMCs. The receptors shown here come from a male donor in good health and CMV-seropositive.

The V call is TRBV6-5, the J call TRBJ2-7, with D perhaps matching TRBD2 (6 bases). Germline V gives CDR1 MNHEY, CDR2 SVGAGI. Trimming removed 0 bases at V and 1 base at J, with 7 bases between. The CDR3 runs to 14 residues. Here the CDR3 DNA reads TGTGCCAGCAGTTACTCGGGGGGTTCCTACGAGCAGTACTTC. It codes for CASSYSGGSYEQYF.

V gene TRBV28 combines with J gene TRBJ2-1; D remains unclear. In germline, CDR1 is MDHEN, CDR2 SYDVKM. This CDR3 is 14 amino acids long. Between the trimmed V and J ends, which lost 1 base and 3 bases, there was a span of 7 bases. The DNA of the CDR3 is TGTGCCAGCAGTTTATTGGGCAGCTACAATGAGCAGTTCTTC. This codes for CASSLLGSYNEQFF.

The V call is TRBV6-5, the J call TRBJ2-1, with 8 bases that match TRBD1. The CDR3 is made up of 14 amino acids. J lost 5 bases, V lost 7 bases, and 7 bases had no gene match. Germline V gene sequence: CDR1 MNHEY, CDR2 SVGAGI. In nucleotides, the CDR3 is TGTGCCAGCACACGTTGGACAGGGAACAATGAGCAGTTCTTC. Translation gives CASTRWTGNNEQFF.

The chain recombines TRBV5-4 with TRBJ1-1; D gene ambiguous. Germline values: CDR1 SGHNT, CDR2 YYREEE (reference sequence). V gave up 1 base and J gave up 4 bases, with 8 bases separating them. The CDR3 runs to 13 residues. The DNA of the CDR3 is TGTGCCAGCAGCTTGTCTGGGCCCACTGAAGCTTTCTTT. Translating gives CASSLSGPTEAFF.

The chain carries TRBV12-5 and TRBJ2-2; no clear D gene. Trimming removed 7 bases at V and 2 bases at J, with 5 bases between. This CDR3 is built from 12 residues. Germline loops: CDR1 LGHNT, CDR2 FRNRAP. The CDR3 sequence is CASAYNTGELFF. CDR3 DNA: TGTGCTAGTGCTTATAACACCGGGGAGCTGTTTTTT. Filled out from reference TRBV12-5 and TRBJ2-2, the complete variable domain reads DARVTQTPRHKVTEMGQEVTMRCQPILGHNTVFWYRQTMMQGLELLAYFRNRAPLDDSGMPKDRFSAEMPDATLATLKIQPSEPRDSAVYFCASAYNTGELFFGEGSRLTVL.

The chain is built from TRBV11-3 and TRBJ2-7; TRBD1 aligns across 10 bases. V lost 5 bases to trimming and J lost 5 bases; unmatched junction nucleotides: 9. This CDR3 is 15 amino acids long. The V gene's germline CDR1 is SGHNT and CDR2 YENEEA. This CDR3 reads CASSLSGTGVHEQYF. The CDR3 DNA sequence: TGTGCCAGCAGCCTATCCGGGACAGGGGTCCACGAGCAGTACTTC. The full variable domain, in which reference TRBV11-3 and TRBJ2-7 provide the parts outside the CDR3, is EAGVVQSPRYKIIEKKQPVAFWCNPISGHNTLYWYLQNLGQGPELLIRYENEEAVDDSQLPKDRFSAERLKGVDSTLKIQPAELGDSAVYLCASSLSGTGVHEQYFGPGTRLTVT.